The T cell receptor (beta chain) under discussion was sequenced for a study of metastatic and nonmetastatic thyroid tumors. Original analysis: In papillary thyroid cancer, a distant-metastasis classifier was built using CDR3 differences across clinicopathological groups. TCRdb re-clonotyped the PCR reads via MiXCR. TCRdb's processing, not the authors', yielded these V and J calls. The table lists more than 40,000 clones, less than 5% of them singletons. Thyroid surgery took place with no prior treatment in any patient. Germline V gene sequence: CDR1 SNHLY, CDR2 FYNNEI. The CDR3 runs to 18 residues. J was trimmed by 5 bases and V by 1 base; bases with no gene match: 12. This clone occurred many times.

What was sequenced was blood. The TCR sequence derives from a female donor with papillary thyroid cancer or a benign thyroid nodule (not recorded which). Some clones in this sample may be carry-over from other donors' samples. V and J are TRBV2 and TRBJ2-2; 8 bases fit TRBD1. CDR3 amino acids: CASSEVSVRTGSTGELFF. CDR3 sequence (DNA): TGTGCCAGCAGTGAAGTCTCGGTTCGGACAGGGAGTACCGGGGAGCTGTTTTTT.